What follows describes a single T cell receptor beta chain. As it was prepared, the TCRbeta library received unique molecular identifiers. MiXCR was run by TCRdb on the PCR reads, yielding one entry per CDR3 protein. The sample gives around 45,000 distinct CDR3 sequences, around half of which show up once; roughly two fifths is in the top ten. This entry comes from a study of T-cell reconstitution after alpha-beta-depleted transplantation in children. V was cut by 0 bases and J by 3 bases, with 11 bases left in between. CDR1 DFQATT and CDR2 SNEGSKA come from the germline V gene (reference sequence). CDR3 length equals 14 residues.

The TCR was taken from a boy younger than two with SCID, due to receive a stem cell transplant. This specimen was peripheral blood, taken before TCRalphabeta/CD19-depleted stem cell transplant. The chain recombines TRBV20-1 with TRBJ2-5, with D uncertain. CDR3 nucleotides: TGCAGTGCTAGAGACCCATGGCCCAAAGAGACCCAGTACTTC. Translating it yields CSARDPWPKETQYF.